Below, one T cell receptor (beta chain) is given with its context. The CDR3 is made up of 16 amino acids. The V gene lost 1 base and the J gene lost 2 bases, with 16 bases spanning the gap. Germline CDR1 and CDR2: DFQATT and SNEGSKA (reference sequence). These data belong to a study of T-cell reconstitution after alpha-beta-depleted transplantation in children. Preparing the TCRbeta library involved the use of unique molecular identifiers. TCRdb re-called the PCR reads through MiXCR, storing one row per CDR3 protein. The data show roughly 500,000 distinct CDR3 sequences, about 30% seen once. V gene TRBV20-1 combines with J gene TRBJ2-3; perhaps TRBD1 as D (6 bases). The TCR originated in a human donor who donated a stem cell graft to a child with aplastic anemia. Material: PBMCs from the stem cell graft donor, obtained from the stem cell graft. In DNA form, the CDR3 reads TGCAGTGCTAGAGCCTTCGCCCAGGGGCACACAGATACGCAGTATTTT. This sequence encodes CSARAFAQGHTDTQYF.